The next 18 T cell receptor beta chains were all read from a single sample in a study of blood T cells in healthy people across ages. Primers used in a second PCR of about 7 to 12 cycles were a sample-barcoded 5' primer and a J-beta primer mix. TCRdb ran MiXCR on the 5' RACE reads and lists one entry per CDR3 protein. The sample lists about 640,000 distinct CDR3 sequences, roughly 58% seen once, with 30% to 45% in the top ten. The source material was blood. Receptor source: a man between 60 and 75 years old in good health.

This clonotype has a handful of counts. V is TRBV4-1 and J is TRBJ1-2; TRBD1 is a possible D gene (6 bases). The CDR3 consists of 14 residues. Trimming pared 1 base from V and 4 bases from J, leaving 10 bases between. In germline, CDR1 is MGHRA, CDR2 YSYEKL. The CDR3 sequence is CASSQAGQIYGYTF. The CDR3 DNA sequence: TGCGCCAGCAGCCAAGCAGGACAGATCTATGGCTACACCTTC.

The chain couples TRBV4-1 to TRBJ2-3; 9 positions agree with TRBD2. The CDR3 length is 14 residues. Germline V CDR1 and CDR2: MGHRA, YSYEKL. The J segment lost 5 bases and the V segment lost 4 bases, leaving 4 bases of the junction unmatched. CDR3 nucleotides: TGCGCCAGCAGCCCACAAGCGGGGGGAGATACGCAGTATTTT. Amino acid sequence: CASSPQAGGDTQYF.

The chain joins TRBV20-1 to TRBJ2-4; the match to TRBD1 covers 7 bases. Per the germline V gene, CDR1 is DFQATT and CDR2 is SNEGSKA (reference sequence). V trimming: 3 bases; J trimming: 10 bases; junction bases outside the gene matches: 12. CDR3 length: 14 amino acids. The CDR3 spells CSARGPRDRGIQYF. The CDR3 coding sequence is TGCAGTGCTAGGGGGCCCCGGGACAGAGGGATTCAGTACTTC.

Only one count was recorded for this clonotype. The chain combines TRBV20-1 with TRBJ1-4; D is unresolved. The CDR3 extends over 13 amino acids. V was cut by 6 bases and J by 2 bases, with 10 bases left in between. Germline V gene lookup returns CDR1 DFQATT and CDR2 SNEGSKA (reference sequence). This CDR3 is CSATPRTNEKLFF. The CDR3 DNA follows: TGCAGTGCCACCCCCAGGACTAATGAAAAACTGTTTTTT.

This clonotype has at least ten counts. The chain recombines TRBV29-1 with TRBJ2-5; the match to TRBD1 covers 11 bases. The junction had 3 bases not matched to a gene; V was cut back by 4 bases and J by 5 bases. CDR1 is SQVTM and CDR2 is ANQGSEA in the germline V gene. This CDR3 has 13 residues. CDR3 in amino acids: CSVVGTGGETQYF. The CDR3 coding sequence is TGCAGCGTTGTAGGGACAGGGGGTGAGACCCAGTACTTC.

The CDR3 sequence: CSVSSGGVYEQYF. In DNA, the CDR3 is TGCAGCGTTTCCAGCGGCGGCGTCTACGAGCAGTACTTC. The gene calls are TRBV29-1 and TRBJ2-7; possible D gene TRBD2, 5 bases. V was cut by 5 bases and J by 3 bases, with 14 bases left in between. This CDR3 region has 13 residues. CDR1 and CDR2 from the germline V gene are SQVTM and ANQGSEA.

This clonotype was detected a few times. This chain uses TRBV5-1 with TRBJ1-2; D not resolved. Germline V gene lookup returns CDR1 SGHRS and CDR2 YFSETQ. The CDR3 length is 14 residues. The ends were cut back, 5 bases at V and 0 bases at J, with 11 bases in the middle. In DNA form, the CDR3 reads TGCGCCAGCAGACGAGACACCACTAACTATGGCTACACCTTC. Its protein is CASRRDTTNYGYTF. Supplemented by reference TRBV5-1 and TRBJ1-2, the full variable domain reads KAGVTQTPRYLIKTRGQQVTLSCSPISGHRSVSWYQQTPGQGLQFLFEYFSETQRNKGNFPGRFSGRQFSNSRSEMNVSTLELGDSALYLCASRRDTTNYGYTFGSGTRLTVV.

V gene TRBV10-3 combines with J gene TRBJ1-2; 9 positions agree with TRBD1. The germline gives CDR1 ENHRY, CDR2 SYGVKD. Trimming removed 4 bases from V and 3 bases from J; junction bases left unmatched: 6. The CDR3 sequence is 15 residues long. CDR3 loop: CAISGQGGSDYGYTF. The CDR3, as DNA: TGTGCCATCAGTGGACAGGGGGGAAGTGACTATGGCTACACCTTC.

CDR3 bases: TGTGCCAGCAGTTACGCTAGAGCCGGGGAGCTGTTTTTT. It codes for CASSYARAGELFF. The chain has TRBV6-5 and TRBJ2-2; D not resolved. The CDR3 is 13 amino acids. V lost 2 bases and J 6 bases, leaving 7 bases between the germline ends. Germline assignment: CDR1 MNHEY and CDR2 SVGAGI.

The chain uses TRBV9 and TRBJ2-7; 9 bases align to TRBD1. In germline, CDR1 is SGDLS, CDR2 YYNGEE. This CDR3 is 17 amino acids long. The V segment lost 0 bases and the J segment 2 bases; nucleotides outside the gene matches: 9. CDR3 sequence: CASSVAPSDRGAYEQYF. CDR3 DNA sequence: TGTGCCAGCAGCGTAGCCCCTAGTGACAGGGGGGCCTACGAGCAGTACTTC.

The chain employs TRBV29-1 and TRBJ2-3; a weak D match, TRBD2 (7 bases). CDR3 length equals 15 residues. The germline CDR1 and CDR2 sequences are SQVTM and ANQGSEA. Between the trimmed V and J ends, which lost 4 bases and 1 base, there was a span of 15 bases. Here the CDR3 DNA reads TGCAGCGTTGTTTGGGAGGGGGGAGGCACAGATACGCAGTATTTT. Its translation is CSVVWEGGGTDTQYF.

J is TRBJ2-1 and V is TRBV7-2; 12 nucleotides align to TRBD2. V lost 3 bases to trimming and J lost 8 bases; unmatched junction nucleotides: 5. Germline-derived CDR1 and CDR2 are SGHTA and FQGNSA. The CDR3 totals 15 residues. The CDR3 loop reads CASSFVLAGGDEQFF. The DNA for the CDR3 is TGTGCCAGCAGCTTTGTCCTAGCGGGAGGGGATGAGCAGTTCTTC.

This clonotype was detected a few times. The V and J genes are TRBV12-3 or TRBV12-4 and TRBJ2-7; D not resolved. The germline V and J ends were trimmed by 4 bases and 5 bases, with 12 bases remaining between them. The CDR3 sequence is 13 residues long. Written as DNA, the CDR3 is TGTGCCAGCAGTTCCCAAGGCAGGAACGAGCAGTACTTC. Protein sequence: CASSSQGRNEQYF.

The CDR3 reads CATSDAATSGGKGEQFF. As DNA, the CDR3 is TGTGCCACCAGTGATGCCGCGACTAGCGGGGGGAAGGGTGAGCAGTTCTTC. This chain uses TRBV24-1 with TRBJ2-1; 13 nucleotides agree with TRBD2. The germline gives CDR1 KGHDR, CDR2 SFDVKD. The CDR3 covers 17 residues. Trimming at V came to 3 bases and at J to 9 bases, leaving 10 bases not matched to a gene.

This chain joins TRBV7-9 and TRBJ2-3; the match to TRBD2 covers 7 bases. V shed 6 bases and J 2 bases; nucleotides not matched to a gene: 11. Germline assignment: CDR1 SEHNR and CDR2 FQNEAQ (reference sequence). The CDR3 contains 16 residues. CDR3 in DNA: TGTGCCAGCAGTCCAGCCCTAGCGGTCCTCACAGATACGCAGTATTTT. This codes for CASSPALAVLTDTQYF.

The rearrangement joins TRBV5-5 to TRBJ2-4; D may be TRBD2 (5 bases). The length of the CDR3 is 15 residues. Germline loops: CDR1 SGHKS, CDR2 YYEKEE (reference sequence). The V and J ends lost 3 bases and 6 bases respectively, with 16 bases between them. DNA for the CDR3: TGTGCCAGCAGCTATTCTCGGGATCGGGGAAACATTCAGTACTTC. This sequence encodes CASSYSRDRGNIQYF.

This clonotype was counted a few times. V and J are TRBV28 and TRBJ1-4; no firm D call. Trimming left V 4 bases short and J 6 bases short, with 6 bases between. This CDR3 has 12 residues. Germline V gene data show CDR1 as MDHEN and CDR2 as SYDVKM. The CDR3 spells CASSSMHEKLFF. In DNA, the CDR3 is TGTGCCAGCAGTTCCATGCATGAAAAACTGTTTTTT.

This sequence joins TRBV20-1 and TRBJ2-1; 8 positions match TRBD2. Trimming removed 0 bases from V and 8 bases from J; junction bases left unmatched: 9. The CDR3 spans 15 residues. The V gene's germline CDR1 is DFQATT and CDR2 SNEGSKA (reference sequence). CDR3 in amino acids: CSAREGSGSIHEQFF. The DNA for the CDR3 is TGCAGTGCTAGAGAGGGCAGCGGGAGTATCCATGAGCAGTTCTTC.